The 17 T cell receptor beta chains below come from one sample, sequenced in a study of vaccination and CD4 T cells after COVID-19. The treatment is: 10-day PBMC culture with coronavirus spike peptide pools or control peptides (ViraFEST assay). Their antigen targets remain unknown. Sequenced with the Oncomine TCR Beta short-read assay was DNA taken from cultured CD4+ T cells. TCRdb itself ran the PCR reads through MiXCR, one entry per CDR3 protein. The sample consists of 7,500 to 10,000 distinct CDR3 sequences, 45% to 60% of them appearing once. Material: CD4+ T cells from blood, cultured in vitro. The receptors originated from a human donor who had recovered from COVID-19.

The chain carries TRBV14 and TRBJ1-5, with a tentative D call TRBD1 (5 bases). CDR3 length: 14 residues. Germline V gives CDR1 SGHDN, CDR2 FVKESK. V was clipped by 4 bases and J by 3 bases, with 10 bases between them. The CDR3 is CASSRPGPNQPQHF. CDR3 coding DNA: TGTGCCAGCAGCCGACCGGGACCCAATCAGCCCCAGCATTTT.

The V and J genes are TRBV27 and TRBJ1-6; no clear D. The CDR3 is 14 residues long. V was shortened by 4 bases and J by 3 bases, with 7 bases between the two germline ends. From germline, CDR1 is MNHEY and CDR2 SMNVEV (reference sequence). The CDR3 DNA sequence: TGTGCCAGCAGTTCCCCCGGCTATAATTCACCCCTCCACTTT. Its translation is CASSSPGYNSPLHF.

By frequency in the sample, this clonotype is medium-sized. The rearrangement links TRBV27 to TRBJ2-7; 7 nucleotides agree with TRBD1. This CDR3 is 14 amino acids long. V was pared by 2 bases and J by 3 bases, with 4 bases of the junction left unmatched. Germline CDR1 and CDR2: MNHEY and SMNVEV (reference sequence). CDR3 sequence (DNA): TGTGCCAGCAGTTTAAATCGGGACAGCTACGAGCAGTACTTC. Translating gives CASSLNRDSYEQYF.

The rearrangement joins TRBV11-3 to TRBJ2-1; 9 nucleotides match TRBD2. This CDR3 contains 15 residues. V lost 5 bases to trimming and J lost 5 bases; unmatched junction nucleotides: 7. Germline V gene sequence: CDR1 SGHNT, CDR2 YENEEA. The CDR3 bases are TGTGCCAGCAGCACGCGGGGGGGTAGAGACAATGAGCAGTTCTTC. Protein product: CASSTRGGRDNEQFF.

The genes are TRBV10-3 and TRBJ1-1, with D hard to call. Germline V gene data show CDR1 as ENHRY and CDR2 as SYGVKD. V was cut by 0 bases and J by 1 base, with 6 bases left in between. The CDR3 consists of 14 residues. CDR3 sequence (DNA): TGTGCCATCAGTGAGTCTAGGGAGAACACTGAAGCTTTCTTT. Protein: CAISESRENTEAFF.

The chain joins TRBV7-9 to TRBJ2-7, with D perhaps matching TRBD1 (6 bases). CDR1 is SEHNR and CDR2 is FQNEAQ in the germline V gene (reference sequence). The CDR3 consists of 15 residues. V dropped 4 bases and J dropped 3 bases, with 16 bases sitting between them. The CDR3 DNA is TGTGCCAGCAGCTCACGAGGGCAGGGGAACTACGAGCAGTACTTC. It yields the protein CASSSRGQGNYEQYF.

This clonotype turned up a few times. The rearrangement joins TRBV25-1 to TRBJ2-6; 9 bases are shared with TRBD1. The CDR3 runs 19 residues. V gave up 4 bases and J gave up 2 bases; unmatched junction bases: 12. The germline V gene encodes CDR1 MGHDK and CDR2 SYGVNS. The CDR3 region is CASSVKTDRGRAGANVLTF. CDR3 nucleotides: TGTGCCAGCAGTGTTAAAACGGACAGGGGTCGTGCTGGGGCCAACGTCCTGACTTTC.

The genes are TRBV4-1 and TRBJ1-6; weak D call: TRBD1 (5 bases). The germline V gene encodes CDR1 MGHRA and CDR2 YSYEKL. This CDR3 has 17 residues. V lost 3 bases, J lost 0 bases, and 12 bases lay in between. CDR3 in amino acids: CASSQGPKSSYNSPLHF. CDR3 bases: TGCGCCAGCAGCCAGGGGCCTAAGAGCTCCTATAATTCACCCCTCCACTTT.

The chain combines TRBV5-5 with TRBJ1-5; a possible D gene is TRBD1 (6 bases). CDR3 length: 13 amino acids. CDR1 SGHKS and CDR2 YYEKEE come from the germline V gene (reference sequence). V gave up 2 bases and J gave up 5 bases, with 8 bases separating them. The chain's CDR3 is CASSFRGDQPQHF. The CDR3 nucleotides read TGTGCCAGCAGCTTCAGGGGCGATCAGCCCCAGCATTTT. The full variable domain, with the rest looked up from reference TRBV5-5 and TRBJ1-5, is DAGVTQSPTHLIKTRGQQVTLRCSPISGHKSVSWYQQVLGQGPQFIFQYYEKEERGRGNFPDRFSARQFPNYSSELNVNALLLGDSALYLCASSFRGDQPQHFGDGTRLSIL.

The CDR3 region is CASKRVNNEKLFF. For the CDR3, the DNA is TGTGCCAGCAAGAGGGTAAATAATGAAAAACTGTTTTTT. The chain employs TRBV6-2 or TRBV6-3 and TRBJ1-4; D not certain. Germline-derived CDR1 and CDR2 are MNHEY and SVGEGT. CDR3 length equals 13 residues. Trimming cost V 7 bases and J 4 bases, with 10 bases left between them.

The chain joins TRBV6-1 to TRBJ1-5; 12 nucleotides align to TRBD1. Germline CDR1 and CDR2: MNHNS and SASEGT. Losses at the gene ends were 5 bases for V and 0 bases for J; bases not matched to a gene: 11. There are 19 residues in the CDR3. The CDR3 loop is CASSHRDRGRQDSNQPQHF. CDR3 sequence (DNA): TGTGCCAGCAGTCACCGGGACAGGGGGCGTCAAGATAGCAATCAGCCCCAGCATTTT.

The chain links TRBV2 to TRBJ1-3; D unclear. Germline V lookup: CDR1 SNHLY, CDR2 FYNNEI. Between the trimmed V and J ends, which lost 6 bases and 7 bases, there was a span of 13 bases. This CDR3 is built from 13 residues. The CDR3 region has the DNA TGTGCCAGCAGGGACCAGCCGGGGAACACCATATATTTT. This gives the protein CASRDQPGNTIYF.

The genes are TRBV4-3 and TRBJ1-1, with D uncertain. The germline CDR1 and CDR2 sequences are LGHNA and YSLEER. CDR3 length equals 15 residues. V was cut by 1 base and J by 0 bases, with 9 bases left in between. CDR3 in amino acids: CASSQVKGMNTEAFF. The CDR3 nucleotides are TGCGCCAGCAGCCAAGTAAAGGGTATGAACACTGAAGCTTTCTTT.

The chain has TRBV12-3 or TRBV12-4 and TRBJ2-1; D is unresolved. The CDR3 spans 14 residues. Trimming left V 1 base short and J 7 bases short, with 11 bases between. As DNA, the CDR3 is TGTGCCAGCAGTTTAGTTCCAGTTAGTAATGAGCAGTTCTTC. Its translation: CASSLVPVSNEQFF.

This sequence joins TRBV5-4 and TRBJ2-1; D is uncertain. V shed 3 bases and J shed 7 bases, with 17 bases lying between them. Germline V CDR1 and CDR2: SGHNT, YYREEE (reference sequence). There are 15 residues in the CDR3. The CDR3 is CASSSGVRVGNEQFF. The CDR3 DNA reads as TGTGCCAGCAGCTCTGGGGTTAGGGTAGGTAATGAGCAGTTCTTC.

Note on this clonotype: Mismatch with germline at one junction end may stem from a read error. The CDR3 nucleotides are TGCGCCAGCAGCGTGACAGCGTCAACTAATGAAAAACTATTTTTT. Translating it yields CASSVTASTNEKLFF. V usage is TRBV5-1 and J usage is TRBJ1-4, with D possibly being TRBD1 (5 bases). This CDR3 comprises 15 residues. The germline V gene encodes CDR1 SGHRS and CDR2 YFSETQ.

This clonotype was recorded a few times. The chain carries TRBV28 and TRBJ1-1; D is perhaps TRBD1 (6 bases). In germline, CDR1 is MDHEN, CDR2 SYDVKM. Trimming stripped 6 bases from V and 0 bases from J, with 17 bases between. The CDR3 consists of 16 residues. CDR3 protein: CASRSPWGAMNTEAFF. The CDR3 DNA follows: TGTGCCAGCAGGTCTCCATGGGGGGCGATGAACACTGAAGCTTTCTTT. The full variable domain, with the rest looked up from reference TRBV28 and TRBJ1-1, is DVKVTQSSRYLVKRTGEKVFLECVQDMDHENMFWYRQDPGLGLRLIYFSYDVKMKEKGDIPEGYSVSREKKERFSLILESASTNQTSMYLCASRSPWGAMNTEAFFGQGTRLTVV.